A selection of T cell receptor beta chains follows, all from one sample in a study of cytomegalovirus exposure and HLA in healthy donors. TCRdb's copy holds only in-frame clones and misses some; the assay was immunoSEQ multiplex PCR. Of roughly 250,000 clones in the sample, about 75% are singletons; the top ten hold 2% to 2.5%. The source material was PBMCs. The receptor set was obtained from a female donor in good health and CMV-seronegative. Each CDR3 is given without its conserved first and last residue. The D gene is left open where the match is weak. Only some rows state a clone size, as once, few, many or a class for expanded clones.

J,D,size,V,CDR3
TRBJ2-7,TRBD2,.,TRBV7-2,ASSLAAGGSYEQY
TRBJ1-2,.,.,TRBV7-9,ASSPPDSRSKGYT
TRBJ1-4,.,.,TRBV21-1,ASSKALCGARF
TRBJ2-7,.,.,TRBV29-1,SVAIASVAYEQY
TRBJ2-7,.,.,TRBV4-1,ASSPLPGNYEQY
TRBJ2-5,TRBD2,few,TRBV30,AWARTSGMGND
TRBJ2-3,TRBD2,.,TRBV5-1,ASSLGTSGRADTQY
TRBJ2-6,.,.,TRBV6-1,ASSANVRASGANVLT
TRBJ2-1,.,.,TRBV6-4,ASRPQGRDEQF
.,.,.,TRBV11-2,ASSQLPGQLAYEQY